This is a list of T cell receptor beta chains from one sample in a study of beta chain features in type 1 diabetes. The repertoire was sequenced with immunoSEQ multiplex PCR; TCRdb's copy has only in-frame clones and lacks some. The repertoire includes 200,000 to 250,000 clones, approximately 10% of them detected once, and 1% to 1.5% sits in the top ten. Source material: central memory CD4+ T cells from blood. These receptors originate from a man aged 18 to 29 in good health. CDR3s include the opening cysteine and the closing phenylalanine or tryptophan. D genes are given only for firm matches. Expanded clones get a size class; other rows say once, few or many, or leave the size out.

abundance,d_gene,len,j_gene,v_gene,CDR3nt,CDR3aa
few,-,13,TRBJ2-1,TRBV9,TGTGCCAGCAGTCTAGGGCTTTTGAATGAGCAGTTCTTC,CASSLGLLNEQFF
few,-,14,TRBJ2-7,TRBV5-1,TGCGCCAGCAGCGCGCAGGGGTCTCGGAACGAGCAGTACTTC,CASSAQGSRNEQYF
-,-,17,TRBJ2-1,TRBV7-6,TGTGCCAGCTCCCTCCGAGGCGGAGGCTTCTCCTACAATGAGCAGTTCTTC,CASSLRGGGFSYNEQFF
few,TRBD1,15,TRBJ1-1,TRBV12-5,TGTGCTAGTGGTTTGGTACAGGACAGGGGAACTGAAGCTTTCTTT,CASGLVQDRGTEAFF
few,TRBD1,14,TRBJ2-5,TRBV5-1,TGCGCCAGCAGCCCCGGGACAGGACAAGAGACCCAGTACTTC,CASSPGTGQETQYF
few,-,12,TRBJ2-3,TRBV9,TGTGCCAGCAGCGTAGATCCGGATACGCAGTATTTT,CASSVDPDTQYF
few,-,16,TRBJ2-5,TRBV9,TGTGCCAGCAGCGTAGATTGGGGAGTCGGCCAAGAGACCCAGTACTTC,CASSVDWGVGQETQYF
-,TRBD2,12,TRBJ2-1,TRBV28,TGTGCCATCAGGACTAGCAGGAATGAGCAGTTCTTC,CAIRTSRNEQFF
many,TRBD2,15,TRBJ2-1,TRBV6-4,TGTGCCAGCAGTGACCAACTAGCGGGAGTTAGTGAGCAGTTCTTC,CASSDQLAGVSEQFF
few,-,11,TRBJ2-6,TRBV20-1,TGCAGTGCAGTACGGGCCAACGTCCTGACTTTC,CSAVRANVLTF
-,TRBD1,15,TRBJ1-1,TRBV9,TGTGCCAGCAGCGTACAGGGACAGCTGAACACTGAAGCTTTCTTT,CASSVQGQLNTEAFF
-,-,13,TRBJ2-7,TRBV5-8,TGTGCCAGCAGCTTGGGAGGTGCGGGCGAGCAGTACTTC,CASSLGGAGEQYF
few,-,12,TRBJ2-7,TRBV18,TGTGCCAGCTCACCAGGGGCCTACGAGCAGTACTTC,CASSPGAYEQYF
few,TRBD1,12,TRBJ1-2,TRBV29-1,TGCAGCTTTTCGCAGGGGGACTATGGCTACACCTTC,CSFSQGDYGYTF
-,-,12,TRBJ2-7,TRBV5-4,TGTGCCAGCAGCTTGGACACCTACGAGCAGTACTTC,CASSLDTYEQYF
few,TRBD1,17,TRBJ2-5,TRBV7-9,TGTGCCAGCAGCTTAGGGCTGGGACAGTCCCCGCAAGAGACCCAGTACTTC,CASSLGLGQSPQETQYF
-,TRBD1,13,TRBJ2-1,TRBV29-1,TGCAGCGTCGGGACAGGGGGGTACAATGAGCAGTTCTTC,CSVGTGGYNEQFF
few,-,15,TRBJ2-1,TRBV7-2,TGTGCCAGCAGCTTAGACCCGTCGCGTGCGGGTGAGCAGTTCTTC,CASSLDPSRAGEQFF
-,-,14,TRBJ2-3,TRBV5-1,TGCGCCAGCAATCTCAATCCAGGCACAGATACGCAGTATTTT,CASNLNPGTDTQYF
-,-,15,TRBJ1-2,TRBV23-1,TGCGCCAGCAGTCAATCGAGACCGCAGATTTATGGCTACACCTTC,CASSQSRPQIYGYTF
-,-,14,TRBJ2-1,TRBV7-9,TGTGCCAGCTCCGGCGGGGCCTTGTACAATGAGCAGTTCTTC,CASSGGALYNEQFF
-,-,14,TRBJ2-3,TRBV5-1,TGCGCCAGCAGCTTGGCACTCGTCACAGATACGCAGTATTTT,CASSLALVTDTQYF
-,-,16,TRBJ1-3,TRBV6-5,TGTGCCAGCAGTTACTCGAATAGGGAAACAGGAAACACCATATATTTT,CASSYSNRETGNTIYF
many,-,13,TRBJ2-1,TRBV10-3,TGTGCCGCCGTAGCGGACTTCTACAATGAGCAGTTCTTC,CAAVADFYNEQFF
few,-,15,TRBJ2-5,TRBV5-1,TGCGCCAGCAGCTTGTCTTCAGGGGCCGGTGAGACCCAGTACTTC,CASSLSSGAGETQYF
-,-,16,TRBJ2-3,TRBV9,TGTGCCAGCAGCGTAGTTTCTAGGAGGATCTCAGATACGCAGTATTTT,CASSVVSRRISDTQYF
many,-,14,TRBJ2-4,TRBV27,TGTGCCAGCAGACCTACAGGGCGTAGGGACATTCAGTACTTC,CASRPTGRRDIQYF
-,TRBD2,16,TRBJ2-1,TRBV2,TGTGCCAGCAGTGGCTGGACTAGCGAAACCTACAATGAGCAGTTCTTC,CASSGWTSETYNEQFF
-,-,13,TRBJ2-5,TRBV30,TGTGCCTGCCCAATACAGGGACAAGAGACCCAGTACTTC,CACPIQGQETQYF
-,TRBD2,18,TRBJ2-5,TRBV7-2,TGTGCCAGCAGGGCAAAGTCGGGGACTAGCGGGATAGGGGAGACCCAGTACTTC,CASRAKSGTSGIGETQYF
-,TRBD1,14,TRBJ1-5,TRBV25-1,TGTGCCAGCAGTGAAACAGGGGGCAATCAGCCCCAGCATTTT,CASSETGGNQPQHF
-,TRBD1,17,TRBJ2-7,TRBV18,TGTGCCAGCTCACCCTTCGGTTTGGGACAGGGGGCCAACGAGCAGTACTTC,CASSPFGLGQGANEQYF
once,TRBD2,14,TRBJ2-4,TRBV7-2,TGTGCCAGCAGCTTAGCTAGCGGGAAAAACATTCAGTACTTC,CASSLASGKNIQYF
-,-,13,TRBJ1-1,TRBV30,TGTGCCTGGTGGAGGTGGGCGAACACTGAAGCTTTCTTT,CAWWRWANTEAFF
few,-,16,TRBJ2-1,TRBV10-1,TGCGCCAGCAGTGAGTCATGGAGGCAGGGTGGGAATGAGCAGTTCTTC,CASSESWRQGGNEQFF
-,TRBD2,14,TRBJ2-1,TRBV2,TGTGCCAGCATAGGGACTATCTCCTACAATGAGCAGTTCTTC,CASIGTISYNEQFF
-,-,12,TRBJ1-5,TRBV19,TGTGTCATTAGGGGGAGAGATCAGCCCCAGCATTTT,CVIRGRDQPQHF
few,-,15,TRBJ2-7,TRBV7-2,TGTGCCAGCAGCCAGGACAAAGGACCGTCCTACGAGCAGTACTTC,CASSQDKGPSYEQYF
few,TRBD2,13,TRBJ2-1,TRBV6-5,TGTGCCAGCAGCGGGAGGGCCGACAATGAGCAGTTCTTC,CASSGRADNEQFF
few,TRBD2,16,TRBJ2-3,TRBV7-2,TGTGCCAGCAGCCCAGGGACTAGCGGGAGGGCAGATACGCAGTATTTT,CASSPGTSGRADTQYF
-,-,14,TRBJ1-4,TRBV9,TGTGCCAGCAGCGTAGGGCTGGCTAATGAAAAACTGTTTTTT,CASSVGLANEKLFF
many,TRBD2,15,TRBJ2-1,TRBV5-1,TGCGCCAGCAGCTTGAGGGCTAGCGGGAGATCTGAGCAGTTCTTC,CASSLRASGRSEQFF
-,TRBD2,15,TRBJ2-7,TRBV13,TGTGCCAGCAGCAAACAACTAGCGGGGATCTACGAGCAGTACTTC,CASSKQLAGIYEQYF
many,TRBD2,15,TRBJ2-7,TRBV7-9,TGTGCCAGCAGCCCCCCCGGGGGAGGGACCCACGAGCAGTACTTC,CASSPPGGGTHEQYF
few,-,15,TRBJ2-7,TRBV10-3,TGTGCCATCAGTGAATCTGGCAGAGGGACCTACGAGCAGTACTTC,CAISESGRGTYEQYF
-,-,14,TRBJ2-5,TRBV11-2,TGTGCCAGCAGCCTACGGACAATCCAAGAGACCCAGTACTTC,CASSLRTIQETQYF
-,TRBD2,16,TRBJ2-1,TRBV6-4,TGTGCCAGCAGTGCCATAGGTATAGCGGGGAACAATGAGCAGTTCTTC,CASSAIGIAGNNEQFF
-,-,15,TRBJ2-3,TRBV29-1,TGCAGCGTCGTAAGGGACGGCTTCCTCACAGATACGCAGTATTTT,CSVVRDGFLTDTQYF
-,TRBD2,19,TRBJ2-4,TRBV5-6,TGTGCCAGCAGAGGTCCCGGGACTAGCGGAACCCTAGCCAAAAACATTCAGTACTTC,CASRGPGTSGTLAKNIQYF
few,-,15,TRBJ1-5,TRBV30,TGTGCCTGGAGTGTTGGGCAGTTGGGAAATCAGCCCCAGCATTTT,CAWSVGQLGNQPQHF
-,TRBD2,15,TRBJ2-1,TRBV28,TGTGCCAGCAGTTTCAGACGCGGGGGAAACAATGAGCAGTTCTTC,CASSFRRGGNNEQFF
few,-,14,TRBJ2-1,TRBV6-6,TGTGCCAGCAATACTTGGAGCTCCTACAATGAGCAGTTCTTC,CASNTWSSYNEQFF
many,-,14,TRBJ2-5,TRBV7-9,TGTGCCAGCACCGGAGGGGCCATACAAGAGACCCAGTACTTC,CASTGGAIQETQYF
many,TRBD2,15,TRBJ2-3,TRBV5-4,TGTGCCAGCAGCGGGCGGGGGGGCAGCACAGATACGCAGTATTTT,CASSGRGGSTDTQYF
many,-,13,TRBJ2-3,TRBV7-2,TGTGCCAGCAGCCCTAATAGGGGGGATACGCAGTATTTT,CASSPNRGDTQYF
few,-,12,TRBJ2-3,TRBV29-1,TGCAGCGTTGCCGACGGGGGAGATACGCAGTATTTT,CSVADGGDTQYF
-,-,16,TRBJ2-2,TRBV5-1,TGCGCCAGCAGCCCGGACAAGGTGCTGAACACCGGGGAGCTGTTTTTT,CASSPDKVLNTGELFF